This TCR beta chain was sequenced during a study of monozygotic twins with inflammatory bowel disease. Donors each gave around 2.3 ml of blood. Germline V lookup: CDR1 LGHDT, CDR2 YNNKEL (reference sequence). The CDR3 is 16 amino acids. TCRdb re-called the 5' RACE reads, yielding one record per CDR3 amino acid sequence without DNA. Here the sample table reports about 330,000 distinct CDR3 sequences. The chain has TRBV3-1 and TRBJ2-3; with no DNA, the TCRdb D assignment of TRBD1 cannot be verified. The source of this sequence is a human donor with ulcerative colitis or Crohn's disease, or a healthy co-twin of an affected twin (not recorded which). Sample: blood. CDR3 protein: CASSQRVRGGLDTQYF.